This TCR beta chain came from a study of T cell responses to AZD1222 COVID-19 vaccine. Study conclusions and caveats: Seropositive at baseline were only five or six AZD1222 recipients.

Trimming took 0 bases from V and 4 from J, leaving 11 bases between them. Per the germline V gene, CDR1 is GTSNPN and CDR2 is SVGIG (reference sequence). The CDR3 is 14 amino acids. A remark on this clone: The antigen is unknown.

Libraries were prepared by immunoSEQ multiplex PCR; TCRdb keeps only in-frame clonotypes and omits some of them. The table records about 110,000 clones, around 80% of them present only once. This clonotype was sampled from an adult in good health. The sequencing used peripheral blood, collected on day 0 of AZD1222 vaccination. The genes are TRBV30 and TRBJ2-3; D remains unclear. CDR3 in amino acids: CAWSVLRQADTQYF. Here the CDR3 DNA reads TGTGCCTGGAGTGTACTCAGGCAGGCAGATACGCAGTATTTT.